This entry lists 22 T cell receptor beta chains sequenced from one sample in a study of STAT3 mutations in large granular lymphocyte leukemia. Overall study results and limits: At least one immunodominant TCR beta clonotype appeared in every T-cell large granular lymphocyte leukemia patient.

TCRdb's copy holds only in-frame clones and misses some; the assay was immunoSEQ multiplex PCR. The sample has approximately 10,000 clones, 85% to 90% seen once. For these TCRs, the target antigens are not known. Sequenced material: peripheral blood mononuclear cells. These receptors were obtained from a man aged 55 to 70 with T-cell large granular lymphocyte leukemia. Some clones in this sample may be carry-over from other donors' samples.

This chain uses TRBV29-1 with TRBJ2-7; maybe TRBD2 (6 bases). This CDR3 is 14 amino acids long. V was clipped by 4 bases and J by 7 bases, with 20 bases between them. In germline, CDR1 is SQVTM, CDR2 ANQGSEA. The CDR3 DNA is TGCAGCGTTGCACCGTCACTAGCTCGGGGGGAGCAGTACTTC. Amino acid sequence: CSVAPSLARGEQYF.

The chain employs TRBV28 and TRBJ2-3, with TRBD1 as a possible D gene (5 bases). With 5 bases removed from V and 0 bases from J, the gap between germline ends came to 12 bases. This CDR3 has 15 residues. The germline V gene encodes CDR1 MDHEN and CDR2 SYDVKM. This chain's CDR3 is CASSPQGASTDTQYF. CDR3 coding DNA: TGTGCCAGCAGTCCCCAAGGGGCTAGCACAGATACGCAGTATTTT.

The chain recombines TRBV7-2 with TRBJ2-5, with 8 bases fitting TRBD2. Trimming removed 7 bases from V and 2 bases from J; junction bases left unmatched: 3. CDR3 length: 13 amino acids. Germline values: CDR1 SGHTA, CDR2 FQGNSA. The CDR3 protein is CASNQREQETQYF. CDR3 sequence (DNA): TGTGCCAGCAACCAGCGGGAGCAAGAGACCCAGTACTTC.

The chain has TRBV5-4 and TRBJ2-2; TRBD2 matches 8 bases. The CDR3 loop spans 15 amino acids. The J segment lost 5 bases and the V segment lost 4 bases, leaving 7 bases of the junction unmatched. Germline values: CDR1 SGHNT, CDR2 YYREEE (reference sequence). CDR3 region: CASSGLGGRTGELFF. Here the CDR3 DNA reads TGTGCCAGCAGCGGACTTGGCGGGAGGACCGGGGAGCTGTTTTTT.

The chain couples TRBV10-1 to TRBJ2-3; no firm D call. The V and J ends lost 9 bases and 2 bases respectively, with 6 bases between them. Germline V lookup: CDR1 WNHNN, CDR2 SYGVQD (reference sequence). This CDR3 region has 11 residues. CDR3 nucleotide sequence: TGCGCCAGACTCCACACAGATACGCAGTATTTT. Its protein is CARLHTDTQYF.

The V and J genes are TRBV28 and TRBJ1-5; tentative D call: TRBD1 (5 bases). Trimming took off 6 bases at V and 6 bases at J, with 15 bases between the two ends. CDR3 length: 14 residues. The germline V gene has CDR1 MDHEN and CDR2 SYDVKM. CDR3 DNA sequence: TGTGCCAGCAGAGTTGGAGGGGTTAGTCAGCCCCAGCATTTT. This sequence encodes CASRVGGVSQPQHF.

Comments on this clone: Other DNA sequences of this sample code for an identical CDR3. The V call is TRBV30, the J call TRBJ1-2, with D possibly being TRBD1 (5 bases). Trimming took off 3 bases at V and 3 bases at J, with 8 bases between the two ends. This CDR3 contains 12 residues. Germline V gene lookup returns CDR1 GTSNPN and CDR2 SVGIG (reference sequence). For the CDR3, the DNA is TGTGCCTGGAGCCCGGGGGACTATGGCTACACCTTC. It specifies CAWSPGDYGYTF.

The J gene is TRBJ2-5, the V gene TRBV30; 13 bases fit TRBD2. The junction had 11 bases not matched to a gene; V was cut back by 2 bases and J by 5 bases. Germline V CDR1 and CDR2: GTSNPN, SVGIG (reference sequence). This CDR3 is built from 17 residues. As DNA, the CDR3 is TGTGCCTGGAGTCTCGGGACTAGCGGGGACCTCAGGGAGACCCAGTACTTC. Amino acids: CAWSLGTSGDLRETQYF. Supplemented by reference TRBV30 and TRBJ2-5, the full variable domain reads SQTIHQWPATLVQPVGSPLSLECTVEGTSNPNLYWYRQAAGRGLQLLFYSVGIGQISSEVPQNLSASRPQDRQFILSSKKLLLSDSGFYLCAWSLGTSGDLRETQYFGPGTRLLVL.

This clone was observed a single time. The genes are TRBV21-1 and TRBJ2-1; the listed D gene, TRBD1, was not tested against the DNA. TRBV21-1 is a known pseudogene. The CDR3 runs 17 residues. The CDR3 DNA reads TGTGCCAGCAGCAAACCGCCTGGACAGGGCTCCTACAATGAGCAGTTCTTC. This translates into CASSKPPGQGSYNEQFF.

The chain joins TRBV19 to TRBJ1-4; D possibly corresponds to TRBD1 (6 bases). CDR1 LNHDA and CDR2 SQIVND come from the germline V gene (reference sequence). V was cut by 3 bases and J by 7 bases, with 12 bases left in between. This CDR3 region has 14 residues. The CDR3 coding sequence is TGTGCCAGTAGTATGTGGGGGGCACGTGAAAAACTGTTTTTT. Protein: CASSMWGAREKLFF.

The chain couples TRBV25-1 to TRBJ2-1; D gene ambiguous. Germline-derived CDR1 and CDR2 are MGHDK and SYGVNS. This CDR3 has 14 amino acids. V lost 1 base and J 4 bases, leaving 8 bases between the germline ends. CDR3 in amino acids: CASSESGSYNEQFF. The CDR3 bases are TGTGCCAGCAGTGAATCCGGGTCTTACAATGAGCAGTTCTTC.

The chain employs TRBV28 and TRBJ1-1, with 8 bases that match TRBD1. This CDR3 contains 15 residues. The germline CDR1 and CDR2 sequences are MDHEN and SYDVKM. The V and J ends lost 6 bases and 1 base, in that order; junction bases with no gene match: 7. The CDR3 spells CASSGTGLPNTEAFF. CDR3 nucleotides: TGTGCCAGCAGCGGGACAGGACTCCCGAACACTGAAGCTTTCTTT.

The rearrangement joins TRBV7-9 to TRBJ1-1, with TRBD1 identical over 8 bases. Germline CDR1 is SEHNR and CDR2 is FQNEAQ (reference sequence). The CDR3 is 17 amino acids. V lost 5 bases to trimming and J lost 4 bases; unmatched junction nucleotides: 15. CDR3 sequence reads: CASSPNEQGARGTEAFF. The CDR3 region has the DNA TGTGCCAGCAGCCCCAATGAGCAGGGGGCACGCGGCACTGAAGCTTTCTTT. Combining the CDR3 with reference TRBV7-9 and TRBJ1-1 gives the whole variable domain DTGVSQNPRHKITKRGQNVTFRCDPISEHNRLYWYRQTLGQGPEFLTYFQNEAQLEKSRLLSDRFSAERPKGSFSTLEIQRTEQGDSAMYLCASSPNEQGARGTEAFFGQGTRLTVV.

V usage is TRBV4-2 and J usage is TRBJ1-1; D may be TRBD1 (5 bases). The CDR3 runs to 11 residues. The germline V and J ends were trimmed by 4 bases and 5 bases, with 5 bases remaining between them. Germline lookup yields CDR1 LGHNA and CDR2 YNFKEQ. CDR3 amino acids: CASSRGTEAFF. The DNA of the CDR3 is TGTGCCAGCAGCCGGGGGACTGAAGCTTTCTTT.

This clone was detected a few times. J is TRBJ1-1 and V is TRBV5-1, with D uncertain. Trimming stripped 0 bases from V and 0 bases from J, with 21 bases between. Germline CDR1 SGHRS, CDR2 YFSETQ. The CDR3 has 19 residues. The DNA of the CDR3 is TGCGCCAGCAGCTTGGCGGGTCTGGGCTTCTTATCCATGAACACTGAAGCTTTCTTT. This translates into CASSLAGLGFLSMNTEAFF.

This clone was counted once. The J gene is TRBJ1-2, the V gene TRBV5-4, with 10 bases that match TRBD1. The ends lost 4 bases at V and 7 bases at J; junction bases unmatched: 4. CDR3 length: 13 residues. From germline, CDR1 is SGHNT and CDR2 YYREEE (reference sequence). The chain's CDR3 is CASSADRGSGYTF. As DNA, the CDR3 is TGTGCCAGCAGCGCGGACAGGGGGAGTGGCTACACCTTC.

The chain employs TRBV6-5 and TRBJ2-5; D uncertain. Germline V CDR1 and CDR2: MNHEY, SVGAGI. The CDR3 consists of 15 residues. Trimming left V 4 bases short and J 5 bases short, with 17 bases between. As DNA, the CDR3 is TGTGCCAGCAGTTCACGTCTTCCCGGAGACGAGACCCAGTACTTC. Its translation is CASSSRLPGDETQYF.

With respect to this clone: Its ends do not fully match the called genes, so a read error is possible. The chain couples TRBV7-7 to TRBJ2-7; weak D call: TRBD2 (5 bases). CDR1 and CDR2 (germline): SSHAT, FNYEAQ (reference sequence). This CDR3 is 16 amino acids long. CDR3 sequence reads: CASSFIAAAVGSEQYF. For the CDR3, the DNA is TGTGCTAGCAGCTTCATTGCCGCTGCGGTGGGGAGCGAGCAGTACTTC. The variable domain in full, with the rest retrieved from reference TRBV7-7 and TRBJ2-7, is GAGVSQSPRYKVTKRGQDVTLRCDPISSHATLYWYQQALGQGPEFLTYFNYEAQPDKSGLPSDRFSAERPEGSISTLTIQRTEQRDSAMYRCASSFIAAAVGSEQYFGPGTRLTVT.

The chain links TRBV28 to TRBJ2-7; D is unresolved. The V end was cut by 8 bases, the J end by 0 bases, with 14 bases between. In germline, CDR1 is MDHEN, CDR2 SYDVKM. This CDR3 comprises 14 residues. CDR3: CASYSDISSYEQYF. The CDR3 bases are TGTGCCAGCTATTCTGACATTAGCTCCTACGAGCAGTACTTC.

V is TRBV28 and J is TRBJ2-4; D could derive from TRBD1 or TRBD2 (5 bases each). The V and J ends lost 5 bases and 0 bases respectively, with 20 bases between them. CDR3 size: 18 residues. Germline CDR1 MDHEN, CDR2 SYDVKM. For the CDR3, the DNA is TGTGCCAGCAGTAAGACACGCCTCGAGGGGCTAGCCAAAAACATTCAGTACTTC. This gives the protein CASSKTRLEGLAKNIQYF.

Here the CDR3 DNA reads TGTGCCAGCAGCAGGAGGACAGATAATTCACCCCTCCACTTT. It codes for CASSRRTDNSPLHF. The chain links TRBV7-2 to TRBJ1-6; possibly TRBD1 for D (6 bases). Germline V gene sequence: CDR1 SGHTA, CDR2 FQGNSA. Trimming left V 5 bases short and J 5 bases short, with 10 bases between. The CDR3 is made up of 14 amino acids.

In its sample, this clone was seen once. This chain links TRBV4-1 with TRBJ2-7; weak D call: TRBD1 (6 bases). Germline CDR1 MGHRA, CDR2 YSYEKL. This CDR3 contains 16 residues. Trimming took 1 base from V and 2 from J, leaving 15 bases between them. The CDR3, as DNA: TGCGCCAGCAGCCAAGCCCCGGCAGGGGTGGCCTACGAGCAGTACTTC. Translating gives CASSQAPAGVAYEQYF.